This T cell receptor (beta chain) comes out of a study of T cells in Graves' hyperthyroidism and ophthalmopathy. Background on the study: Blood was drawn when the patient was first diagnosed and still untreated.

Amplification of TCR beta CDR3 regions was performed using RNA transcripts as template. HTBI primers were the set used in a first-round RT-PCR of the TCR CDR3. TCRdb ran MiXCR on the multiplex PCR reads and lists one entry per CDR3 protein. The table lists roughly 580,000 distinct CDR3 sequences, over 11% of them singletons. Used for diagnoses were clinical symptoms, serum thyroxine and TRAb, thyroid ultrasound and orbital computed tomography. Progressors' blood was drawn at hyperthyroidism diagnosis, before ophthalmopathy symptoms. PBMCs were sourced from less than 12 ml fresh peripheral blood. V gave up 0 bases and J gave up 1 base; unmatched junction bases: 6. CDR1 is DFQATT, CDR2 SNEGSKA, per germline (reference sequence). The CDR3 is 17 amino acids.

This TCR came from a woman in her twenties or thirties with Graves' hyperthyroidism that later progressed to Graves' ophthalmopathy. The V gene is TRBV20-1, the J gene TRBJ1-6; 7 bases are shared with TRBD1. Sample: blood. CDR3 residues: CSAREVGGDSYNSPLHF. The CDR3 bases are TGCAGTGCTAGAGAAGTAGGGGGCGATTCCTATAATTCACCCCTCCACTTT.